Below, 23 T cell receptor beta chains from the same sample are listed, as sequenced in a study of immune heterogeneity within non-small cell lung tumors. In a multiplex PCR, 32 V and 13 J primers amplified TCR beta CDR3. In TCRdb, the multiplex PCR reads were re-called with MiXCR into one record per CDR3 protein. Of about 10,000 distinct CDR3 sequences listed, less than 20% are singletons. The template consisted of bulk tumor genomic DNA, with about 600 ng used per sample. During surgery, several far-apart biopsies were obtained from every primary tumor. These patients got curative surgery after being newly diagnosed with untreated non-small cell lung cancer. The sample taken for sequencing was lung tumor tissue. The receptors originated from a man aged 35-49 years with non-small cell lung cancer.

In this sample, this clonotype turned up many times. V gene TRBV15 combines with J gene TRBJ2-3; D remains unclear. Germline V gene data show CDR1 as LNHNV and CDR2 as YYDKDF (reference sequence). V was pared by 2 bases and J by 2 bases, with 14 bases between. The CDR3 totals 16 residues. DNA for the CDR3: TGTGCCACCAGCAGATTGAAGGCCGGGTTCACAGATACGCAGTATTTT. This translates into CATSRLKAGFTDTQYF.

In its sample, this clonotype was seen many times. The chain combines TRBV5-1 with TRBJ1-2; TRBD1 might be the D (5 bases). CDR1 is SGHRS and CDR2 is YFSETQ in the germline V gene. Between the trimmed V and J ends, which lost 5 bases and 8 bases, there was a span of 19 bases. The CDR3 is made up of 14 amino acids. CDR3 in amino acids: CASRFDRGIYGYTF. The CDR3 nucleotides read TGCGCCAGCAGATTTGATAGGGGAATCTACGGCTACACCTTC.

J is TRBJ1-1 and V is TRBV4-1; no firm D call. The germline V and J ends were trimmed by 2 bases and 0 bases, with 7 bases remaining between them. From germline, CDR1 is MGHRA and CDR2 YSYEKL. The CDR3 is 14 amino acids. The DNA of the CDR3 is TGCGCCAGCAGCCAAAGCCAGCTGAACACTGAAGCTTTCTTT. Translation gives CASSQSQLNTEAFF.

This clonotype was counted many times. The chain joins TRBV20-1 to TRBJ1-5; TRBD1 might be the D (6 bases). Germline CDR1 reads DFQATT; CDR2 reads SNEGSKA (reference sequence). CDR3 length: 12 amino acids. V was shortened by 8 bases and J by 0 bases, with 8 bases between the two germline ends. The CDR3, as DNA: TGCAGTACAGGGTATAGCAATCAGCCCCAGCATTTT. Encoded protein: CSTGYSNQPQHF.

Ten or more counts support this clonotype. The chain joins TRBV5-4 to TRBJ1-2; a weak D match, TRBD1 (5 bases). Trimming removed 2 bases at V and 3 bases at J, with 17 bases between. The CDR3 contains 16 residues. The germline CDR1 and CDR2 sequences are SGHNT and YYREEE (reference sequence). The CDR3 here is CASSFGGGGGDYGYTF. CDR3 nucleotides: TGTGCCAGCAGCTTTGGGGGGGGGGGTGGCGACTATGGCTACACCTTC.

This chain's CDR3 is CASSEGYSPLHF. CDR3 bases: TGTGCCAGCAGTGAGGGATATTCACCCCTCCACTTT. The chain has TRBV6-1 and TRBJ1-6; D is unclear. CDR3 length: 12 residues. Germline assignment: CDR1 MNHNS and CDR2 SASEGT. V gave up 3 bases and J gave up 8 bases, with 5 bases separating them.

This clonotype occurred many times. This sequence joins TRBV10-3 and TRBJ2-1; 9 nucleotides align to TRBD2. Germline V gives CDR1 ENHRY, CDR2 SYGVKD. The CDR3 totals 16 residues. The V segment lost 2 bases and the J segment 2 bases; nucleotides outside the gene matches: 4. CDR3 region: CAISEPGTSPYNEQFF. In DNA, the CDR3 is TGTGCCATCAGTGAGCCCGGGACTAGCCCCTACAATGAGCAGTTCTTC.

This clonotype was observed many times. V gene TRBV6-1 combines with J gene TRBJ1-1; D is uncertain. This CDR3 is built from 15 residues. The germline CDR1 and CDR2 sequences are MNHNS and SASEGT. With 6 bases removed from V and 8 bases from J, the gap between germline ends came to 22 bases. The CDR3 loop reads CASSEVGVGGQEAFF. The CDR3, as DNA: TGTGCCAGCAGCGAGGTGGGAGTCGGAGGGCAAGAAGCTTTCTTT.

The chain combines TRBV13 with TRBJ1-1; the D is unclear. CDR1 and CDR2 (germline): PRHDT, FYEKMQ (reference sequence). V lost 0 bases, J lost 5 bases, and 4 bases lay in between. The CDR3 sequence is 12 residues long. In DNA, the CDR3 is TGTGCCAGCAGCTTAGGTTGGACTGAAGCTTTCTTT. This encodes CASSLGWTEAFF.

This clonotype counts as medium-sized. The V and J genes are TRBV19 and TRBJ2-1; the match to TRBD1 covers 8 bases. Germline V gene lookup returns CDR1 LNHDA and CDR2 SQIVND (reference sequence). Trimming took 2 bases from V and 7 from J; bases not matched to a gene: 1. The CDR3 length is 13 residues. Written as DNA, the CDR3 is TGTGCCAGTAGTATACAGGGGGCGAATGAGCAGTTCTTC. Amino acids: CASSIQGANEQFF.

This clonotype is judged medium-sized. The chain couples TRBV5-1 to TRBJ1-2; D remains ambiguous. Germline CDR1 reads SGHRS; CDR2 reads YFSETQ. The CDR3 totals 15 residues. V dropped 4 bases and J dropped 4 bases, with 17 bases sitting between them. This CDR3 reads CASSPSPIGSYGYTF. For the CDR3, the DNA is TGCGCCAGCAGCCCATCTCCCATTGGGAGCTATGGCTACACCTTC.

This clonotype was picked up many times. The rearrangement uses TRBV19 and TRBJ1-3, with unresolved D. CDR3 length equals 17 residues. The V gene's germline CDR1 is LNHDA and CDR2 SQIVND (reference sequence). Trimming took 0 bases from V and 2 from J, leaving 14 bases between them. CDR3 loop: CASSIDSLQLAGNTIYF. The CDR3 DNA sequence: TGTGCCAGTAGTATAGATTCCTTGCAGCTGGCTGGAAACACCATATATTTT.

Sample share makes this clonotype medium-sized. The chain recombines TRBV18 with TRBJ2-1; D gene ambiguous. V was clipped by 5 bases and J by 0 bases, with 11 bases between them. The germline CDR1 and CDR2 sequences are KGHSH and LQKENI. The CDR3 has 15 amino acids. The CDR3 protein is CASSFRTSSYNEQFF. In nucleotides, the CDR3 is TGTGCCAGCTCATTTAGGACCAGCTCCTACAATGAGCAGTTCTTC.

This clonotype appeared a few times. This chain links TRBV5-1 with TRBJ2-4, with D possibly TRBD2 on 7 matching bases. The germline V gene has CDR1 SGHRS and CDR2 YFSETQ. The CDR3 is 15 residues long. Trimming removed 6 bases from V and 8 bases from J, with 21 bases in between. CDR3 sequence (DNA): TGCGCCAGCACCCAGGGAGGGGGGGGCTTCGACATTCAGTACTTC. Translation: CASTQGGGGFDIQYF.

About this clonotype itself: This may be a read error: a much more frequent sequence differs by one nucleotide. The chain recombines TRBV7-9 with TRBJ2-5; TRBD2 matches at 8 bases. The CDR3 spans 14 residues. CDR1 SEHNR and CDR2 FQNEAQ come from the germline V gene (reference sequence). Here the CDR3 reads CASSTSGSVEIQYF. The DNA for the CDR3 is TGTGCCAGCAGCACCAGCGGGAGCGTAGAGATCCAGTACTTC.

The table lists this clonotype with many counts. V is TRBV7-9 and J is TRBJ2-1; D unclear. V lost 5 bases to trimming and J lost 1 base, with 18 bases between them. The germline V gene has CDR1 SEHNR and CDR2 FQNEAQ (reference sequence). CDR3 length: 17 amino acids. CDR3 in amino acids: CASSRGSLRLSYNEQFF. CDR3 DNA: TGTGCCAGCAGCCGAGGTTCCTTGAGGCTATCCTACAATGAGCAGTTCTTC.

This clonotype was observed at least ten times. This chain joins TRBV3-1 and TRBJ2-7; 7 bases map to TRBD2. The V segment lost 0 bases and the J segment 4 bases; nucleotides outside the gene matches: 15. The CDR3 is 18 amino acids. Per the germline V gene, CDR1 is LGHDT and CDR2 is YNNKEL (reference sequence). In DNA, the CDR3 is TGTGCCAGCAGCCAAGATCAGGGTTGGCCTAGCGGTTCTTACGAGCAGTACTTC. This encodes CASSQDQGWPSGSYEQYF.

This clonotype was detected many times. This rearrangement joins TRBV18 to TRBJ2-2, with D possibly matching TRBD1 (5 bases). The CDR3 covers 15 residues. Trimming cost V 0 bases and J 6 bases, with 11 bases left between them. The germline CDR1 and CDR2 sequences are KGHSH and LQKENI. Here the CDR3 DNA reads TGTGCCAGCTCACCACCGTTTACAGGAGCCGGGGAGCTGTTTTTT. This sequence encodes CASSPPFTGAGELFF.

This clonotype showed up many times. The V gene is TRBV6-2 or TRBV6-3, the J gene TRBJ1-2; 11 positions agree with TRBD1. Germline CDR1 MNHEY, CDR2 SVGEGT. The CDR3 is made up of 14 amino acids. V lost 5 bases and J lost 7; bases outside the gene matches: 6. The DNA of the CDR3 is TGTGCCAGCAGTCCTTCCGGGACAGGGGGTGGCTACACCTTC. Translated, it gives CASSPSGTGGGYTF.

The V call is TRBV7-2, the J call TRBJ2-3; 13 positions agree with TRBD2. Germline V gene sequence: CDR1 SGHTA, CDR2 FQGNSA. This CDR3 has 16 amino acids. Trimming removed 5 bases from V and 8 bases from J; junction bases left unmatched: 10. CDR3 loop: CASSIGGTSGAGTQYF. In DNA form, the CDR3 reads TGTGCCAGCAGCATAGGGGGGACTAGCGGGGCCGGTACGCAGTATTTT.

This clonotype was seen ten or more times. V gene TRBV5-6 combines with J gene TRBJ1-6, with 8 bases fitting TRBD1. V trimming: 1 base; J trimming: 5 bases; junction bases outside the gene matches: 5. This CDR3 contains 16 residues. CDR1 and CDR2 from the germline V gene are SGHDT and YYEEEE. CDR3 sequence: CASSLNRGKNNSPLHF. As DNA, the CDR3 is TGTGCCAGCAGCTTGAACAGGGGGAAGAATAATTCACCCCTCCACTTT.

This clonotype is classed as medium-sized. V and J are TRBV28 and TRBJ2-7, with TRBD1 identical over 9 bases. Germline trimming cut 4 bases from V and 2 bases from J; bases unmatched to any gene: 9. CDR1 and CDR2 from the germline V gene are MDHEN and SYDVKM. This CDR3 has 16 residues. CDR3 DNA: TGTGCCAGCAGTTACCCGACAGGGGGGAACCCCTACGAGCAGTACTTC. It yields the protein CASSYPTGGNPYEQYF. The full variable domain, rest sourced from reference TRBV28 and TRBJ2-7, is DVKVTQSSRYLVKRTGEKVFLECVQDMDHENMFWYRQDPGLGLRLIYFSYDVKMKEKGDIPEGYSVSREKKERFSLILESASTNQTSMYLCASSYPTGGNPYEQYFGPGTRLTVT.

In this sample, this clonotype turned up many times. The chain couples TRBV7-2 to TRBJ2-3, with D possibly TRBD2 on 5 matching bases. This CDR3 has 16 amino acids. Germline CDR1 and CDR2: SGHTA and FQGNSA. V shed 7 bases and J shed 0 bases, with 17 bases lying between them. The CDR3 sequence: CASTQSSGPSTDTQYF. The CDR3 DNA sequence: TGTGCCAGCACCCAAAGCAGCGGACCTAGCACAGATACGCAGTATTTT.